Listed below are T cell receptor beta chains from one sample, sequenced in a study of blood T cell repertoires in COVID-19. Sequenced by immunoSEQ multiplex PCR; TCRdb stores in-frame clones only, minus some. The sample has about 140,000 clones, nearly 90% seen once. The sample comprised peripheral blood. The receptors shown here come from a man aged 70 or older with acute or convalescent COVID-19. Both conserved end residues are part of each CDR3. D genes are given only for firm matches. Expanded clones are given a class, and other clones once, few, many or no size at all.

len	j_gene	v_gene	d_gene	abundance	CDR3nt	CDR3aa
15	TRBJ1-5	TRBV19	TRBD1	-	TGTGCCAGTAGCAGGAGGACAGGCCTAAATCAGCCCCAGCATTTT	CASSRRTGLNQPQHF
16	TRBJ1-3	TRBV7-2	TRBD1	-	TGTGCCAGCAGCCCATATACTGGACAGGCTGGAAACACCATATATTTT	CASSPYTGQAGNTIYF
16	TRBJ1-5	TRBV7-9	-	-	TGTGCCAGCAGCTTAGCGGGCGGGGGCGGAAGTCAGCCCCAGCATTTT	CASSLAGGGGSQPQHF
14	TRBJ2-3	TRBV19	TRBD2	-	TGTGCCAGTACGGGGCGGGGGGGCCGCGATACGCAGTATTTT	CASTGRGGRDTQYF
13	TRBJ2-1	TRBV29-1	TRBD2	-	TGCAGCCATGGACTAGCGGGAGTATATGAGCAGTTCTTC	CSHGLAGVYEQFF
15	TRBJ2-5	TRBV7-2	TRBD2	-	TGTGCCAGCAGCCCACCCGGCGGGAGCCAAGAGACCCAGTACTTC	CASSPPGGSQETQYF
16	TRBJ2-2	TRBV1	-	-	TGCACCAGCAGCCAAGGGAACGGGGGGGGTACCGGGGAGCTGTTTTTT	CTSSQGNGGGTGELFF
16	TRBJ1-3	TRBV7-9	TRBD1	-	TGTGCCAGCAGCTTCCTGGGACAGGACTCTGGAAACACCATATATTTT	CASSFLGQDSGNTIYF
15	TRBJ1-6	TRBV5-1	-	-	TGCGCCAGCAGCTTGCAGGACAGCCCTAATTCACCCCTCCACTTT	CASSLQDSPNSPLHF
15	TRBJ1-1	TRBV2	TRBD1	once	TGTGCCAGCAGTGTGACAGGGGACTCCGGTCACGAAGCTTTCTTT	CASSVTGDSGHEAFF
16	TRBJ2-4	TRBV19	-	-	TGTGCCAGTACCTCTACGGCGATGAGGGCCAAAAACATTCAGTACTTC	CASTSTAMRAKNIQYF
16	TRBJ1-2	TRBV5-1	TRBD1	-	TGCGCCAGCAGCTTGGGACAGGGCACAGCTAACTATGGCTACACCTTC	CASSLGQGTANYGYTF
12	TRBJ1-2	TRBV30	-	-	TGTGCCTGGAGTGGCGGGGCAGGCGGCTACACCTTC	CAWSGGAGGYTF
15	TRBJ2-1	TRBV13	TRBD2	once	TGTGCCAGCAGTCGCGGGACTAGCGACTACAATGAGCAGTTCTTC	CASSRGTSDYNEQFF
14	TRBJ1-2	TRBV5-1	-	few	TGCGCCAGCAGCAGAGTATCAGGGAACTATGGCTACACCTTC	CASSRVSGNYGYTF
16	TRBJ1-2	TRBV28	TRBD1	-	TGTGCCAGCAGCCCAGGGGGCTTGACGTCCCGCTATGGCTACACCTTC	CASSPGGLTSRYGYTF
13	TRBJ2-1	TRBV28	-	-	TGTGCCAGCAGTTCCCTTATGTACAATGAGCAGTTCTTC	CASSSLMYNEQFF
16	TRBJ2-3	TRBV3-1/TRBV3-2	-	few	TGTGCCAGCAGCCAAGATCCAGGGGGGAGCACAGATACGCAGTATTTT	CASSQDPGGSTDTQYF
18	TRBJ2-1	TRBV4-2	TRBD1	-	TGTGCCAGCAGCCAAGAACCTCGGGTACAGGGGAATGACAATGAGCAGTTCTTC	CASSQEPRVQGNDNEQFF
15	TRBJ2-6	TRBV2	-	-	TGTGCCAGCAGTGAGGTAGCCTCTGGGGCCAACGTCCTGACTTTC	CASSEVASGANVLTF
15	TRBJ1-4	TRBV9	TRBD1	-	TGTGCCAGCAGCCCAGGGGACAGGATTAATGAAAAACTGTTTTTT	CASSPGDRINEKLFF
14	TRBJ1-4	TRBV6-5	-	-	TGTGCCAGCAGGACCTTGCTAGGGGATGAAAAACTGTTTTTT	CASRTLLGDEKLFF
17	TRBJ1-6	TRBV6-6	-	-	TGTGCCAGCAGTCCTACGTGGATGGGGGGGCCCGATTCACCCCTCCACTTT	CASSPTWMGGPDSPLHF
14	TRBJ2-7	TRBV3-1/TRBV3-2	-	-	TGTGCCAGCAGCCAAGAAGGACAGACCTACGAGCAGTACTTC	CASSQEGQTYEQYF
14	TRBJ2-6	TRBV27	-	-	TGTGCCAGCGGAACAGATTCTGGGGCCAACGTCCTGACTTTC	CASGTDSGANVLTF
15	TRBJ1-6	TRBV27	-	-	TGTGCCAGCAGTTTAAGGGCAGGGATGAATTCACCCCTCCACTTT	CASSLRAGMNSPLHF
15	TRBJ2-7	TRBV2	-	-	TGTGCCAGCAGTCCCGGGACTTTAGGTCCTCACGAGCAGTACTTC	CASSPGTLGPHEQYF
14	TRBJ1-2	TRBV7-9	-	-	TGTGCCAGCAGCCCGGGTGAGGGCTCTCTTGGCTACACCTTC	CASSPGEGSLGYTF
13	TRBJ2-1	TRBV12-3/TRBV12-4	-	few	TGTGCCAGCAGTTTAGGAGCCTACAATGAGCAGTTCTTC	CASSLGAYNEQFF
12	TRBJ1-2	TRBV2	-	-	TGTGCCAGCAACGCCGATGCTAGTGGCTACACCTTC	CASNADASGYTF
17	TRBJ2-3	TRBV12-2	-	few	TGTGCAAGTCGCTCCCTCGGGACTAGCGGGAGAAGGGAAACGCAGTATTTT	CASRSLGTSGRRETQYF
16	TRBJ2-4	TRBV5-1	-	-	TGCGCCAGCAGCTTGGAGGGCAGGGGCCTTCGGAACATTCAGTACTTC	CASSLEGRGLRNIQYF
15	TRBJ2-5	TRBV3-1/TRBV3-2	-	-	TGTGCCAGCAGCCTAAACACGGGCGGGCAAGAGACCCAGTACTTC	CASSLNTGGQETQYF
15	TRBJ2-7	TRBV28	TRBD2	-	TGTGCCAGCAGCCTGGGGCGGGAGGGCCCGCGCGAGCAGTACTTC	CASSLGREGPREQYF
15	TRBJ2-5	TRBV2	TRBD2	-	TGTGCCAGCACCAGAGGACGGGGGGGCGGGGAGACCCAGTACTTC	CASTRGRGGGETQYF
15	TRBJ2-6	TRBV6-4	TRBD2	few	TGTGCCAGCGGAGCGGGGGGTGGATCGGCCAACGTCCTGACTTTC	CASGAGGGSANVLTF
14	TRBJ1-6	TRBV28	-	few	TGTGCCAGCAGTGGAACAGGCAGTCTCAGGCCCCTCCACTTT	CASSGTGSLRPLHF
14	TRBJ1-5	TRBV7-9	TRBD1	-	TGTGCCAGCAGCCCCGGACAGGGTGGGCAGCCCCAGCATTTT	CASSPGQGGQPQHF
17	TRBJ2-3	TRBV5-4	TRBD1	-	TGTGCCAGCAGCCCGAGGACAGGCGGACTCTTTACAGATACGCAGTATTTT	CASSPRTGGLFTDTQYF
12	TRBJ1-1	TRBV3-1/TRBV3-2	-	-	TGTGCCAGCGCGACAGGGAACACTGAAGCTTTCTTT	CASATGNTEAFF
14	TRBJ1-3	TRBV30	-	-	TGTGCCTGGAGAGCAGGGGTAACTGGAAACACCATATATTTT	CAWRAGVTGNTIYF
15	TRBJ2-2	TRBV6-5	TRBD1	-	TGTGCCAGCAGGACGACAGGGTTTGACACCGGGGAGCTGTTTTTT	CASRTTGFDTGELFF
15	TRBJ2-7	TRBV5-1	-	-	TGCGCCAGCAGCTTGGAATCCGGTGACTCCTACGAGCAGTACTTC	CASSLESGDSYEQYF
13	TRBJ1-5	TRBV6-6	-	once	TGTGCCAGCAGCTTCAGGGACAATCAGCCCCAGCATTTT	CASSFRDNQPQHF
17	TRBJ1-1	TRBV5-6	TRBD1	-	TGTGCCAGCAGCCTACGCGGACAGGGTTTCATGAACACTGAAGCTTTCTTT	CASSLRGQGFMNTEAFF
16	TRBJ2-6	TRBV6-6	TRBD1	-	TGTGCCAGCAGTCCGACAGGGGGCTCTGGGGCCAACGTCCTGACTTTC	CASSPTGGSGANVLTF
17	TRBJ2-1	TRBV9	-	-	TGTGCCAGCAGCCAGGCTGGCTGGGGGAGGCCTGAGTATGAGCAGTTCTTC	CASSQAGWGRPEYEQFF
16	TRBJ1-6	TRBV19	TRBD1	-	TGTGCCAGTAGTGATGATTGGACAGGGTACAATTCACCCCTCCACTTT	CASSDDWTGYNSPLHF
14	TRBJ1-2	TRBV7-2	TRBD1	-	TGTGCCAGCAGCGCTTCGACAGGGTACTATGGCTACACCTTC	CASSASTGYYGYTF
12	TRBJ1-2	TRBV29-1	-	-	TGCAGCGCCCAGGTAGCTAACTATGGCTACACCTTC	CSAQVANYGYTF
12	TRBJ2-5	TRBV29-1	-	few	TGCAGCGTCGGACAGATCCAAGAGACCCAGTACTTC	CSVGQIQETQYF
14	TRBJ2-3	TRBV5-1	TRBD2	-	TGCGCCAGCAGGACTAGCGGGGGGGCAGATACGCAGTATTTT	CASRTSGGADTQYF
15	TRBJ1-4	TRBV3-1/TRBV3-2	-	-	TGTGCCAGCAGCCAAGAAGGGCAGGGCAGTGAAAAACTGTTTTTT	CASSQEGQGSEKLFF
14	TRBJ1-6	TRBV24-1	-	few	TGTGCCACCAGTGGCAGCTCCTATAATTCACCCCTCCACTTT	CATSGSSYNSPLHF
16	TRBJ1-3	TRBV18	-	-	TGTGCCAGCTCACATGGACTGCCGAGCTCTGGAAACACCATATATTTT	CASSHGLPSSGNTIYF
13	TRBJ1-1	TRBV7-9	-	-	TGTGCCAGCAGCTTACCGGGGAACACTGAAGCTTTCTTT	CASSLPGNTEAFF
16	TRBJ2-3	TRBV21-1	-	-	TGTGCCAGCAGCAAAGTAGGCGGGAGGGGAGTAGATACGCAGTATTTT	CASSKVGGRGVDTQYF
18	TRBJ1-2	TRBV3-1/TRBV3-2	-	once	TGTGCCAGCAGCCAAGAAATTCGGACAGAGGCGCGGAAGGACGGCTACACCTTC	CASSQEIRTEARKDGYTF
16	TRBJ1-2	TRBV27	TRBD1	-	TGTGCCAGCAGTGCCCGACAGGGGAGGGGTAACTATGGCTACACCTTC	CASSARQGRGNYGYTF
15	TRBJ1-5	TRBV25-1	TRBD1	-	TGTGCCAGCAGTGGAGGGACAGGGACCGGCCAGCCCCAGCATTTT	CASSGGTGTGQPQHF